The 18 T cell receptor beta chains below all came from one sample that was sequenced in a study of blood T cell repertoires in COVID-19. Here immunoSEQ multiplex PCR was the method, and the copy in TCRdb shows in-frame clones only, minus some. Of about 330,000 clones listed, approximately 87% are singletons. The specimen was PBMCs or T cells enriched from blood (not recorded which). These receptors came from a woman in her thirties who had recovered from COVID-19.

The chain recombines TRBV6-2 or TRBV6-3 with TRBJ1-4, with D possibly matching TRBD1 (6 bases). There are 18 residues in the CDR3. The V end was cut by 4 bases, the J end by 1 base, with 19 bases between. Germline CDR1 is MNHEY and CDR2 is SVGEGT. The CDR3 DNA is TGTGCCAGCAGTTTCCCTGCAAAAGGGGGGGAAACTAATGAAAAACTGTTTTTT. Protein sequence: CASSFPAKGGETNEKLFF.

The chain uses TRBV19 and TRBJ1-2; D call uncertain. V dropped 7 bases and J dropped 3 bases, with 12 bases sitting between them. This CDR3 is built from 13 residues. Germline CDR1 is LNHDA and CDR2 is SQIVND (reference sequence). The CDR3 loop is CASKREIDYGYTF. The CDR3 region has the DNA TGTGCCAGTAAGAGGGAGATTGACTATGGCTACACCTTC.

Concerning this clone: Other nucleotide sequences in the sample specify the same CDR3. J is TRBJ2-7 and V is TRBV28; D gene unclear. CDR1 and CDR2 from the germline V gene are MDHEN and SYDVKM. V shed 6 bases and J shed 3 bases, with 6 bases lying between them. CDR3 length equals 11 residues. The CDR3 region is CASRQFYEQYF. DNA for the CDR3: TGTGCCAGCAGACAATTCTACGAGCAGTACTTC.

The chain joins TRBV7-2 to TRBJ1-6; 7 bases line up with TRBD1. The CDR3 is 14 residues long. V was pared by 5 bases and J by 8 bases, with 6 bases of the junction left unmatched. Germline V CDR1 and CDR2: SGHTA, FQGNSA. CDR3 sequence reads: CASSQDRSYSPLHF. The DNA of the CDR3 is TGTGCCAGCAGCCAGGACAGGTCGTATTCACCCCTCCACTTT.

A remark on this clone: In the same sample, other DNA sequences code for this CDR3. The chain has TRBV5-1 and TRBJ2-2; D gene uncertain. CDR3 length: 14 residues. Germline V gene lookup returns CDR1 SGHRS and CDR2 YFSETQ. With 4 bases removed from V and 1 base from J, the gap between germline ends came to 8 bases. The chain's CDR3 is CASSLELNTGELFF. The CDR3 nucleotides are TGCGCCAGCAGCCTCGAGTTGAACACCGGGGAGCTGTTTTTT.

This chain links TRBV10-2 with TRBJ1-2, with 7 bases identical to TRBD1. Unmatched junction bases numbered 6, after V lost 1 base and J lost 4 bases. CDR1 and CDR2 from the germline V gene are WSHSY and SAAADI. CDR3 length equals 15 residues. The CDR3 DNA follows: TGCGCCAGCAGTGAGTTCCGGACAGGCCTCTATGGCTACACCTTC. This translates into CASSEFRTGLYGYTF.

The V gene is TRBV20-1, the J gene TRBJ2-5, with 7 nucleotides matching TRBD2. V trimming: 3 bases; J trimming: 5 bases; junction bases outside the gene matches: 6. This CDR3 is built from 13 residues. Germline V CDR1 and CDR2: DFQATT, SNEGSKA (reference sequence). DNA of the CDR3: TGCAGTGCTAGTAATGCGGGGGTTGAGACCCAGTACTTC. Translated, it gives CSASNAGVETQYF.

CDR3 coding DNA: TGTGCCAGCAGCCACGGACTGTCTGGGGCCAACGTCCTGACTTTC. This gives the protein CASSHGLSGANVLTF. This chain links TRBV7-9 with TRBJ2-6; D is possibly TRBD2 (5 bases). V was clipped by 5 bases and J by 1 base, with 9 bases between them. This CDR3 is 15 amino acids long. Germline lookup yields CDR1 SEHNR and CDR2 FQNEAQ (reference sequence).

V gene TRBV7-9 combines with J gene TRBJ1-3; TRBD1 aligns across 8 bases. Per the germline V gene, CDR1 is SEHNR and CDR2 is FQNEAQ (reference sequence). V dropped 4 bases and J dropped 1; count of bases not matched to a gene: 6. CDR3 length: 16 amino acids. CDR3 sequence: CASSYYRGRSGNTIYF. The CDR3 DNA sequence: TGTGCCAGCAGCTACTACAGGGGGAGGTCTGGAAACACCATATATTTT.

The DNA for the CDR3 is TGTGCCACCAGCGGGTTGACAACAGGGAGCTCCTACAATGAGCAGTTCTTC. Residues: CATSGLTTGSSYNEQFF. The chain uses TRBV15 and TRBJ2-1; TRBD1 is a possible D gene (6 bases). Trimming removed 5 bases at V and 0 bases at J, with 17 bases between. CDR1 is LNHNV and CDR2 is YYDKDF in the germline V gene (reference sequence). The CDR3 has 17 amino acids. The entire variable domain, with the rest obtained from reference TRBV15 and TRBJ2-1, is as follows: DAMVIQNPRYQVTQFGKPVTLSCSQTLNHNVMYWYQQKSSQAPKLLFHYYDKDFNNEADTPDNFQSRRPNTSFCFLDIRSPGLGDTAMYLCATSGLTTGSSYNEQFFGPGTRLTVL.

This clone appeared a single time. V is TRBV5-1 and J is TRBJ2-2, with D possibly TRBD2 on 6 matching bases. V was trimmed by 4 bases and J by 8 bases, leaving 15 bases between them. The CDR3 is made up of 14 amino acids. Germline V gene sequence: CDR1 SGHRS, CDR2 YFSETQ. CDR3 DNA: TGCGCCAGCAGCGGGATGGAGGGAATAGGGGAGCTGTTTTTT. It yields the protein CASSGMEGIGELFF.

J is TRBJ1-6 and V is TRBV28; a weak D match, TRBD1 (5 bases). Germline lookup yields CDR1 MDHEN and CDR2 SYDVKM. The CDR3 is made up of 14 amino acids. With 11 bases removed from V and 0 bases from J, the gap between germline ends came to 11 bases. In nucleotides, the CDR3 is TGTGCCGCCGGGGGTGGCTCCTATAATTCACCCCTCCACTTT. This gives the protein CAAGGGSYNSPLHF.

The chain recombines TRBV2 with TRBJ1-5, with D maybe TRBD1 (6 bases). The V end lost 4 bases, the J end lost 3 bases, and 10 bases lay between the germline ends. CDR1 SNHLY and CDR2 FYNNEI come from the germline V gene. This CDR3 has 14 residues. DNA of the CDR3: TGTGCCAGCAGTGCGGGACACCTCAATCAGCCCCAGCATTTT. Its translation: CASSAGHLNQPQHF. The full variable domain, rest sourced from reference TRBV2 and TRBJ1-5, is EPEVTQTPSHQVTQMGQEVILRCVPISNHLYFYWYRQILGQKVEFLVSFYNNEISEKSEIFDDQFSVERPDGSNFTLKIRSTKLEDSAMYFCASSAGHLNQPQHFGDGTRLSIL.

The J gene is TRBJ1-1, the V gene TRBV7-2, with 11 bases fitting TRBD1. This CDR3 comprises 14 residues. Germline lookup yields CDR1 SGHTA and CDR2 FQGNSA. Germline trimming cut 5 bases from V and 5 bases from J; bases unmatched to any gene: 4. The CDR3 sequence is CASSVGTGGTEAFF. DNA for the CDR3: TGTGCCAGCAGCGTCGGGACAGGGGGGACTGAAGCTTTCTTT.

V and J are TRBV18 and TRBJ2-2; 9 bases map to TRBD1. After removal of 6 bases from V and 3 bases from J, the junction contained 17 bases not matched to a gene. The CDR3 is 19 amino acids. Germline CDR1 KGHSH, CDR2 LQKENI. The CDR3 region has the DNA TGTGCCAGCTCGCTCCGTTCTATCCACGACAGGGGGTACACCGGGGAGCTGTTTTTT. It specifies CASSLRSIHDRGYTGELFF.

The chain uses TRBV19 and TRBJ2-2; possibly TRBD1 for D (6 bases). The CDR3 has 15 amino acids. Trimming stripped 2 bases from V and 2 bases from J, with 9 bases between. Germline CDR1 and CDR2: LNHDA and SQIVND (reference sequence). The chain's CDR3 is CASSIQGPNTGELFF. CDR3 DNA: TGTGCCAGTAGTATACAGGGGCCCAACACCGGGGAGCTGTTTTTT.

The rearrangement joins TRBV10-3 to TRBJ1-2; a possible D gene is TRBD1 (5 bases). Germline V gene data show CDR1 as ENHRY and CDR2 as SYGVKD. The CDR3 totals 19 residues. V was shortened by 0 bases and J by 4 bases, with 24 bases between the two germline ends. This chain's CDR3 is CAISESQKRGSYLGYGYTF. As DNA, the CDR3 is TGTGCCATCAGTGAGTCGCAAAAAAGGGGCAGCTACCTCGGCTATGGCTACACCTTC.

The chain joins TRBV5-5 to TRBJ1-2; 8 nucleotides match TRBD1. The CDR3 has 15 residues. V was pared by 0 bases and J by 4 bases, with 5 bases of the junction left unmatched. Germline V lookup: CDR1 SGHKS, CDR2 YYEKEE (reference sequence). The CDR3 sequence: CASSLAGGGSYGYTF. In nucleotides, the CDR3 is TGTGCCAGCAGCTTGGCAGGGGGCGGAAGCTATGGCTACACCTTC.